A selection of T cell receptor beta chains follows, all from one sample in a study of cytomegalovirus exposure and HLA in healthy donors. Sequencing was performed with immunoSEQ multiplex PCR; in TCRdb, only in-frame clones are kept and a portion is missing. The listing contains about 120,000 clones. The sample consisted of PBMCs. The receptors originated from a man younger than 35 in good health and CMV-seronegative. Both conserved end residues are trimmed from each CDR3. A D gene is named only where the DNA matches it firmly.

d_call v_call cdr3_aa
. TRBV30 AWSAKETQY
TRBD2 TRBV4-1 ASSQDRGAGGLETQY
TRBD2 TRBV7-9 ASSFTSVNEQF
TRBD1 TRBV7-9 ASSTRQGVTDTQY
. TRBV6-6 ASSYSTGSGYT
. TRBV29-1 SVEGRLSTEAF
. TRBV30 AWSVESSEKLF
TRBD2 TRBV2 ASRRLAGSSYNEQF
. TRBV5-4 ASSPGGLSSYNEQF
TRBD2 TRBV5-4 ASSRLAGVTGELF